This T cell receptor beta chain was documented in a study of radiotherapy plus CTLA-4 blockade in lung cancer. Study details: Disease control was seen in about 30% of patients, objective responses in around 17%.

Comments on this clone: Antigen specificity is unknown.

The assay was immunoSEQ multiplex PCR, and TCRdb's table has in-frame clones only and misses some. The sample yields about 49,000 clones, more than 70% seen once. Chemo-refractory metastatic non-small-cell lung cancer patients received focal radiation with ipilimumab CTLA-4 blockade. Trimming removed 5 bases at V and 3 bases at J, with 16 bases between. This CDR3 is 15 amino acids long. CDR1 is SEHNR, CDR2 FQNEAQ, per germline (reference sequence). Study-wide results and caveats: Early blood T cell clone dynamics, with interferon-beta, were reported to best predict response. In blood, tumor-derived TCR clones expanded after radiotherapy plus ipilimumab.

The gene calls are TRBV7-9 and TRBJ1-1; maybe TRBD1 (6 bases). The receptor was isolated from a human donor with non-small cell lung cancer whose response to radiotherapy plus ipilimumab could not be evaluated. The sample in question was peripheral blood, obtained from a patient treated with radiotherapy plus ipilimumab. The CDR3 here is CASSGPGGQDTEAFF. Written as DNA, the CDR3 is TGTGCCAGCAGCGGACCGGGGGGGCAGGACACTGAAGCTTTCTTT. Full variable domain (rest looked up from reference TRBV7-9 and TRBJ1-1): DTGVSQNPRHKITKRGQNVTFRCDPISEHNRLYWYRQTLGQGPEFLTYFQNEAQLEKSRLLSDRFSAERPKGSFSTLEIQRTEQGDSAMYLCASSGPGGQDTEAFFGQGTRLTVV.